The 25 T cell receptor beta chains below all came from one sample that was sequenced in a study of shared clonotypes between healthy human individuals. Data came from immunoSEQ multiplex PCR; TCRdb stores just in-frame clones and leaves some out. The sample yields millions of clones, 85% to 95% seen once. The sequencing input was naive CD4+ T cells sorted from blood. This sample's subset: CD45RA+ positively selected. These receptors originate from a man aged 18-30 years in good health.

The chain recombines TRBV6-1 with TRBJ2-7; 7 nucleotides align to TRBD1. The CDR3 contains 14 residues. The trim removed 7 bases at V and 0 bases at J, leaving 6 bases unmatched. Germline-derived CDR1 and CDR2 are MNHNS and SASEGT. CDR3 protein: CASTSRDSSYEQYF. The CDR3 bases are TGTGCCAGCACCAGCCGGGACAGCTCCTACGAGCAGTACTTC.

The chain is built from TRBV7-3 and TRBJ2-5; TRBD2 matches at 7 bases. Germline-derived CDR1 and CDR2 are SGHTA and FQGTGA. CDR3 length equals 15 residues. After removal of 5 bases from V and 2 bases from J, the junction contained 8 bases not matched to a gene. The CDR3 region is CASSPGGAGQETQYF. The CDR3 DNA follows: TGTGCCAGCAGCCCCGGGGGAGCGGGGCAAGAGACCCAGTACTTC.

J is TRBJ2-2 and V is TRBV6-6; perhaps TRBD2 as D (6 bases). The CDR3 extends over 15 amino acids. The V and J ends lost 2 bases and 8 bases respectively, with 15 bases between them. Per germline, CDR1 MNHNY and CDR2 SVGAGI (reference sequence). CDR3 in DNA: TGTGCCAGCAGTTACCCGGGACTGGCTACGGGGGAGCTGTTTTTT. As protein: CASSYPGLATGELFF.

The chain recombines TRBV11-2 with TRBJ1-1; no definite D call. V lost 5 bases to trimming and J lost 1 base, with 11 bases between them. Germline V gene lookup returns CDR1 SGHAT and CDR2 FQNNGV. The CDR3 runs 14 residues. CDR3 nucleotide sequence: TGTGCCAGCAGCCTACAACTTAGGAACACTGAAGCTTTCTTT. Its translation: CASSLQLRNTEAFF. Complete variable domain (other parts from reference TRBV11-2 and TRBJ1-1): EAGVAQSPRYKIIEKRQSVAFWCNPISGHATLYWYQQILGQGPKLLIQFQNNGVVDDSQLPKDRFSAERLKGVDSTLKIQPAKLEDSAVYLCASSLQLRNTEAFFGQGTRLTVV.

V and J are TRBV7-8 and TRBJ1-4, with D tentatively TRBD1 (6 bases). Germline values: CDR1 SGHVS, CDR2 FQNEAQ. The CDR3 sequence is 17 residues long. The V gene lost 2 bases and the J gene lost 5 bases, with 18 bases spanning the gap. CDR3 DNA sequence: TGTGCCAGCAGCTTAATGGGGGGCGCGGGGGGAAATGAAAAACTGTTTTTT. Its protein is CASSLMGGAGGNEKLFF.

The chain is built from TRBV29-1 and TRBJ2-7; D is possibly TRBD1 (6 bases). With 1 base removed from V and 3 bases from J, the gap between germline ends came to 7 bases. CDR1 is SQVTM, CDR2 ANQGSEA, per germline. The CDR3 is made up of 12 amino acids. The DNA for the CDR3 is TGCAGCGTTGAAGTGACAGGCTACGAGCAGTACTTC. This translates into CSVEVTGYEQYF.

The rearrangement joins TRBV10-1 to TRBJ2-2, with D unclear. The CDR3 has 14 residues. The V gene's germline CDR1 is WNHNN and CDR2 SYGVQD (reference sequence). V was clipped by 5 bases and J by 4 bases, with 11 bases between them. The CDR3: CASSNEIITGELFF. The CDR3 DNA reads TGCGCCAGCAGTAACGAAATAATCACCGGGGAGCTGTTTTTT.

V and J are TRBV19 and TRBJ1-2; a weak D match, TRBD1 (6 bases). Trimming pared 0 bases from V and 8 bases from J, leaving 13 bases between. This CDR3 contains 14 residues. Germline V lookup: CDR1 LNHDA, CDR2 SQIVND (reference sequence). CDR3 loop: CASSIEGRGGGYTF. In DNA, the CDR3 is TGTGCCAGTAGTATAGAAGGGAGAGGGGGAGGCTACACCTTC. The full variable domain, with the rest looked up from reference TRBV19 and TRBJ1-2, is DGGITQSPKYLFRKEGQNVTLSCEQNLNHDAMYWYRQDPGQGLRLIYYSQIVNDFQKGDIAEGYSVSREKKESFPLTVTSAQKNPTAFYLCASSIEGRGGGYTFGSGTRLTVV.

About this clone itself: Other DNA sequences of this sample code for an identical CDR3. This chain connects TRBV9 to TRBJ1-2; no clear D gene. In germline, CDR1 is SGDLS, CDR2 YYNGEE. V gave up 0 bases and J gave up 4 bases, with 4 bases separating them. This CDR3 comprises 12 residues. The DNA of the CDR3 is TGTGCCAGCAGCGTAGGTGGCTATGGCTACACCTTC. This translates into CASSVGGYGYTF.

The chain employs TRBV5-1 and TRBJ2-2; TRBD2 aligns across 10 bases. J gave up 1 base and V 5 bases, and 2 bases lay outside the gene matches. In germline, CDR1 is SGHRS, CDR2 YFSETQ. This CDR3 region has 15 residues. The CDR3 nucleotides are TGCGCCAGCAGTCGGACTAGCGGGAACACCGGGGAGCTGTTTTTT. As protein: CASSRTSGNTGELFF.

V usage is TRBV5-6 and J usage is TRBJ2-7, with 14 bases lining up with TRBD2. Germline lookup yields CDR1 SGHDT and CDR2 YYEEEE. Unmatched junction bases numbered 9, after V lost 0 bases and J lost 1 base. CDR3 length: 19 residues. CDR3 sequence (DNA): TGTGCCAGCAGCTTGGGCGCCCGACTAGCGGGGGGGCCTTCCTACGAGCAGTACTTC. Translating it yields CASSLGARLAGGPSYEQYF.

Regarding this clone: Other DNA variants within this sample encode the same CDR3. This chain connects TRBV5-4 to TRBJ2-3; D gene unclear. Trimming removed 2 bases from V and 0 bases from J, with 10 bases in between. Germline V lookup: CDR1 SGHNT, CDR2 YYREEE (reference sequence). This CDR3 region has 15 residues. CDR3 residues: CASSFGGTSTDTQYF. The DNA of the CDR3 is TGTGCCAGCAGCTTCGGCGGAACCAGCACAGATACGCAGTATTTT.

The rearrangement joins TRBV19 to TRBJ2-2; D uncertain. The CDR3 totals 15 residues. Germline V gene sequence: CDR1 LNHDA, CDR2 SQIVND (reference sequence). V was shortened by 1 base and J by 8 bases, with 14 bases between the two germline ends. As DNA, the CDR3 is TGTGCCAGTAGTATAGCGGGTATTAGCCCGGGGGAGCTGTTTTTT. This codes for CASSIAGISPGELFF.

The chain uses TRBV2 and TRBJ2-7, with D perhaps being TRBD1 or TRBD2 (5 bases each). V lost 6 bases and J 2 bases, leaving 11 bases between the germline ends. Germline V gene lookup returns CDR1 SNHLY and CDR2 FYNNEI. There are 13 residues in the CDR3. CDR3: CASSPGAPYEQYF. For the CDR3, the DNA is TGTGCCAGCAGCCCCGGGGCGCCCTACGAGCAGTACTTC.

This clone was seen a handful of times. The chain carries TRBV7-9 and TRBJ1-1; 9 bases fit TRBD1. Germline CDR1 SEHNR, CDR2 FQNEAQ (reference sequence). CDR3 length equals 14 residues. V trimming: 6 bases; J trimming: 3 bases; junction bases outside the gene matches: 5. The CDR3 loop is CASRYRGHDTEAFF. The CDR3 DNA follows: TGTGCCAGCAGGTACAGGGGGCATGACACTGAAGCTTTCTTT.

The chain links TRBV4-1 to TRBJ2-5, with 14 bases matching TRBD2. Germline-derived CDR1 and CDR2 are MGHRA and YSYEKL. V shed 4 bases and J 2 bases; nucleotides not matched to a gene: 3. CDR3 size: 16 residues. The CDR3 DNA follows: TGCGCCAGCAGCCCATGGACTAGCGGGAGGCAAGAGACCCAGTACTTC. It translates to CASSPWTSGRQETQYF.

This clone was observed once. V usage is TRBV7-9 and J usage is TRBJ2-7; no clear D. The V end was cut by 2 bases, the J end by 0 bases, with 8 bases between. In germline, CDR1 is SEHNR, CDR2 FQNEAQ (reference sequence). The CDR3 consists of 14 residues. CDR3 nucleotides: TGTGCCAGCAGCTTATATCTAGACTCCTACGAGCAGTACTTC. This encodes CASSLYLDSYEQYF. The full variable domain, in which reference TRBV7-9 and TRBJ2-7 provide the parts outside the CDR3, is DTGVSQNPRHKITKRGQNVTFRCDPISEHNRLYWYRQTLGQGPEFLTYFQNEAQLEKSRLLSDRFSAERPKGSFSTLEIQRTEQGDSAMYLCASSLYLDSYEQYFGPGTRLTVT.

CDR3 coding DNA: TGTGCCAGCAGCCTACAGGGGATCCTTCAGCCCCAGCATTTT. It translates to CASSLQGILQPQHF. J is TRBJ1-5 and V is TRBV5-6; TRBD1 matches 7 bases. The ends lost 4 bases at V and 6 bases at J; junction bases unmatched: 7. Germline CDR1 reads SGHDT; CDR2 reads YYEEEE. This CDR3 spans 14 amino acids.

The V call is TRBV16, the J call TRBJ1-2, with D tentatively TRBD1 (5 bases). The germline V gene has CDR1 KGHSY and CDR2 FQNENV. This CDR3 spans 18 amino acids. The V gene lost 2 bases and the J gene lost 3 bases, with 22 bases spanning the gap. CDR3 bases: TGTGCCAGCAGCCAAAACTTGGGAGATGGGCAGGGAGACTATGGCTACACCTTC. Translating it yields CASSQNLGDGQGDYGYTF.

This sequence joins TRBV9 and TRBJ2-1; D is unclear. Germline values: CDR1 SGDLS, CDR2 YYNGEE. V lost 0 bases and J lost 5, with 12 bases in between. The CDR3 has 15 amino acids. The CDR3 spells CASSVGGFTHNEQFF. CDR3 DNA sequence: TGTGCCAGCAGCGTAGGCGGATTCACCCACAATGAGCAGTTCTTC.

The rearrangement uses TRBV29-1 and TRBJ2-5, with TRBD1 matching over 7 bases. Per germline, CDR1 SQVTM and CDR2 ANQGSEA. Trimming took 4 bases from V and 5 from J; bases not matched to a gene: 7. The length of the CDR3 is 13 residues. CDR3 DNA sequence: TGCAGCGTTGTAGGGGGCAAGACGGAGACCCAGTACTTC. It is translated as CSVVGGKTETQYF.

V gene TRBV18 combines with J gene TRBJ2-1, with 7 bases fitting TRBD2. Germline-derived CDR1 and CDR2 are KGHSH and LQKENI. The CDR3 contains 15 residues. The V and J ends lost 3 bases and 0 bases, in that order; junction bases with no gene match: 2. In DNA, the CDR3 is TGTGCCAGCTCACCTACGGGGGGCTCCTACAATGAGCAGTTCTTC. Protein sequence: CASSPTGGSYNEQFF.

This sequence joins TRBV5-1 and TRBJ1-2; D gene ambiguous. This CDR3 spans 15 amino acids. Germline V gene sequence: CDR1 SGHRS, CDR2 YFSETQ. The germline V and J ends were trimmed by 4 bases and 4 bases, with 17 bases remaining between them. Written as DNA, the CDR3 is TGCGCCAGCAGCCGACCGGACGGGGTCCCCTATGGCTACACCTTC. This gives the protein CASSRPDGVPYGYTF.

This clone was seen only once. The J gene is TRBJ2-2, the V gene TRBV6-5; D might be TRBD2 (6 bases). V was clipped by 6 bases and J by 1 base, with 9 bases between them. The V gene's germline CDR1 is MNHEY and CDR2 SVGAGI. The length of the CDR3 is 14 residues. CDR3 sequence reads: CASRPEGNTGELFF. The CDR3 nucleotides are TGTGCCAGCAGACCGGAGGGGAACACCGGGGAGCTGTTTTTT.

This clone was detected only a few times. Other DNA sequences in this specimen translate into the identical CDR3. CDR3 sequence: CASSLDGDTEAFF. For the CDR3, the DNA is TGTGCCAGCAGCTTAGATGGGGACACTGAAGCTTTCTTT. The chain is built from TRBV7-9 and TRBJ1-1; D is uncertain. The CDR3 contains 13 residues. Germline-derived CDR1 and CDR2 are SEHNR and FQNEAQ (reference sequence). Trimming left V 1 base short and J 3 bases short, with 6 bases between.